This TCR beta chain was observed in a study of blood T cell repertoires in COVID-19. This clone was recorded once. The assay was immunoSEQ multiplex PCR, and TCRdb's table has in-frame clones only and misses some. The table has around 60,000 clones, 80% to 90% seen once; the top ten hold 1.2%. The sequence came from a man aged 35-49 years with acute or convalescent COVID-19. Sequencing used peripheral blood.

The CDR3 reads CASSLGQGGDTEAFF. In nucleotides, the CDR3 is TGCGCCAGCAGCTTGGGGCAGGGCGGTGACACTGAAGCTTTCTTT. The chain has TRBV5-1 and TRBJ1-1; possible D gene TRBD1, 5 bases. The CDR3 length is 15 residues. Per the germline V gene, CDR1 is SGHRS and CDR2 is YFSETQ. V was shortened by 0 bases and J by 3 bases, with 12 bases between the two germline ends.